One sample yielded the 14 T cell receptor beta chains listed below, sequenced in a study of T cells in Graves' hyperthyroidism and ophthalmopathy (dated by TCRdb to about 2019). Library generation was performed with multiplex PCR. The listed sequencing device is Illumina HiSeq 2000. The TCR beta CDR3 regions were amplified from RNA transcripts. For the first round of RT-PCR on the TCR CDR3, the HTBI primer set was used together with the Qiagen OneStep RT-PCR kit. TCRdb cleaned the public reads at Q25 with fastp, built clones with MiXCR and kept in-frame beta chains. Rows merge per CDR3 protein into single entries with the most common DNA and genes. Counted in this sample were some 370,000 distinct CDR3 sequences; about 17% of them appeared once. The top ten clonotypes cover more than 30% of the sample. Sequences were obtained from blood. The receptor source for this set is a woman in her 30s with Graves' hyperthyroidism that later progressed to Graves' ophthalmopathy.

In its sample, this clonotype was seen many times. The rearrangement uses TRBV12-3 or TRBV12-4 and TRBJ1-1; D gene uncertain. The length of the CDR3 is 13 residues. The germline V and J ends were trimmed by 3 bases and 2 bases, with 7 bases remaining between them. CDR3 coding DNA: TGTGCCAGCAGTTTGGATACTAACACTGAAGCTTTCTTT. This encodes CASSLDTNTEAFF.

The table lists this clonotype with many counts. The chain carries TRBV7-6 and TRBJ2-5; D unclear. The V end lost 2 bases, the J end lost 3 bases, and 16 bases lay between the germline ends. The CDR3 is 16 residues long. Per germline, CDR1 SGHVS and CDR2 FNYEAQ. CDR3 bases: TGTGCCAGCAGCTTATCAGGTCTAAACGCAGAAGAGACCCAGTACTTC. This codes for CASSLSGLNAEETQYF.

This clonotype was counted ten times or more. The chain couples TRBV6-1 to TRBJ2-3, with D perhaps matching TRBD2 (6 bases). V was trimmed by 6 bases and J by 4 bases, leaving 14 bases between them. Germline V gene data show CDR1 as MNHNS and CDR2 as SASEGT. This CDR3 is built from 14 residues. CDR3 protein: CASRTSTSSDTQYF. CDR3 bases: TGTGCCAGCAGGACATCGACTAGTTCAGATACGCAGTATTTT.

This clonotype was observed a handful of times. The chain has TRBV28 and TRBJ1-2; D is unclear. From germline, CDR1 is MDHEN and CDR2 SYDVKM. The CDR3 extends over 12 amino acids. The V end lost 10 bases, the J end lost 7 bases, and 16 bases lay between the germline ends. CDR3 region: CATPLGSGGYTF. The CDR3 nucleotides are TGTGCCACCCCTCTCGGGTCTGGTGGCTACACCTTC.

Ten or more counts support this clonotype. This chain links TRBV28 with TRBJ1-1; unclear D gene. Germline V CDR1 and CDR2: MDHEN, SYDVKM. The CDR3 has 13 residues. Trimming cost V 6 bases and J 3 bases, with 11 bases left between them. CDR3 loop: CASSPVPDTEAFF. DNA for the CDR3: TGTGCCAGCAGCCCCGTGCCAGACACTGAAGCTTTCTTT.

The V and J genes are TRBV19 and TRBJ1-2; 7 positions agree with TRBD1. The length of the CDR3 is 13 residues. V dropped 6 bases and J dropped 3; count of bases not matched to a gene: 4. The germline V gene encodes CDR1 LNHDA and CDR2 SQIVND (reference sequence). In DNA form, the CDR3 reads TGTGCCAGTAGATACACAGGGGACTATGGCTACACCTTC. Amino acids: CASRYTGDYGYTF.

This clonotype has a count of ten or more. This sequence joins TRBV12-3 or TRBV12-4 and TRBJ2-7; perhaps TRBD2 as D (6 bases). V shed 5 bases and J shed 3 bases, with 8 bases lying between them. The CDR3 has 12 residues. In DNA, the CDR3 is TGTGCCAGCAGTCGGGGACTCTACGAGCAGTACTTC. It is translated as CASSRGLYEQYF.

Ten or more counts support this clonotype. The gene calls are TRBV6-1 and TRBJ2-3; D call uncertain. Trimming stripped 3 bases from V and 1 base from J, with 8 bases between. The germline gives CDR1 MNHNS, CDR2 SASEGT. The CDR3 totals 14 residues. DNA of the CDR3: TGTGCCAGCAGTGATTTAGAGGGCACAGATACGCAGTATTTT. It yields the protein CASSDLEGTDTQYF.

This clonotype appeared many times. CDR3 in DNA: TGTGCCAGCTGCACGGGACTAGCGGGAGGGCCAAACTCTATAGGTACCTACGAGCAGTACTTC. This gives the protein CASCTGLAGGPNSIGTYEQYF. The rearrangement links TRBV11-3 to TRBJ2-7; 16 bases line up with TRBD2. The CDR3 has 21 residues. CDR1 and CDR2 from the germline V gene are SGHNT and YENEEA. Losses at the gene ends were 8 bases for V and 2 bases for J; bases not matched to a gene: 21.

V usage is TRBV28 and J usage is TRBJ2-1, with 15 bases that match TRBD2. V trimming: 5 bases; J trimming: 8 bases; junction bases outside the gene matches: 13. The CDR3 sequence is 18 residues long. Germline V gives CDR1 MDHEN, CDR2 SYDVKM. CDR3 residues: CASSPGLAGGTTGHEQFF. CDR3 coding DNA: TGTGCCAGCAGTCCAGGACTAGCGGGAGGGACTACAGGGCATGAGCAGTTCTTC.

This clonotype was seen at least ten times. V usage is TRBV10-3 and J usage is TRBJ2-1; D is perhaps TRBD2 (6 bases). This CDR3 has 13 residues. Germline V gene data show CDR1 as ENHRY and CDR2 as SYGVKD. V lost 0 bases and J lost 9, with 9 bases in between. The CDR3, as DNA: TGTGCCATCAGTGAGTCGGAAGCGGGTGAGCAGTTCTTC. Residues: CAISESEAGEQFF.

This clonotype was seen only a few times. The chain recombines TRBV6-5 with TRBJ2-7, with D tentatively TRBD1 (5 bases). CDR1 is MNHEY, CDR2 SVGAGI, per germline. The CDR3 contains 16 residues. V was cut by 0 bases and J by 0 bases, with 12 bases left in between. The CDR3 bases are TGTGCCAGCAGTTACTCCATGGGGCTCAGCTCCTACGAGCAGTACTTC. This translates into CASSYSMGLSSYEQYF.

This clonotype has a handful of counts. V gene TRBV20-1 combines with J gene TRBJ2-5, with 10 nucleotides matching TRBD2. This CDR3 contains 17 residues. Germline V gene lookup returns CDR1 DFQATT and CDR2 SNEGSKA (reference sequence). V lost 0 bases and J lost 1; bases outside the gene matches: 8. The CDR3 DNA reads as TGCAGTGCTAGAGATATACTAGCGGGGAACCCCCAAGAGACCCAGTACTTC. Translated: CSARDILAGNPQETQYF.

This clonotype appeared many times. The J gene is TRBJ1-1, the V gene TRBV2, with D possibly being TRBD1 (6 bases). The germline V gene has CDR1 SNHLY and CDR2 FYNNEI. V was cut by 6 bases and J by 1 base, with 15 bases left in between. The CDR3 extends over 15 amino acids. CDR3 nucleotide sequence: TGTGCCAGCAGCCAACTTACAGGGTCGAACACTGAAGCTTTCTTT. This encodes CASSQLTGSNTEAFF.